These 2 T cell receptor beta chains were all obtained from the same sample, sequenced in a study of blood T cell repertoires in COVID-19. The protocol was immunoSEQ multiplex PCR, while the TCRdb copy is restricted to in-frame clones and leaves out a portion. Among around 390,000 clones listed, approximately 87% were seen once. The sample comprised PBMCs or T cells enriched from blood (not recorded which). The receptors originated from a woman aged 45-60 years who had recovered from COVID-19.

The CDR3 DNA reads as TGTGCCAGCAGCAGGGACAGGGAAGCTGGCTACACCTTC. Amino acid sequence: CASSRDREAGYTF. The chain has TRBV6-5 and TRBJ1-2; 9 nucleotides agree with TRBD1. The CDR3 is 13 amino acids. The junction had 6 bases not matched to a gene; V was cut back by 6 bases and J by 7 bases. Germline assignment: CDR1 MNHEY and CDR2 SVGAGI.

DNA of the CDR3: TGTGCCAGCTCCGGACAGGAAAGCTCCTACGAGCAGTACTTC. As protein: CASSGQESSYEQYF. The chain couples TRBV18 to TRBJ2-7, with 7 bases that match TRBD1. Germline V gives CDR1 KGHSH, CDR2 LQKENI. After removal of 6 bases from V and 0 bases from J, the junction contained 5 bases not matched to a gene. The CDR3 is 14 residues long.